These T cell receptor beta chains were read from a single sample in a study of cytomegalovirus exposure and HLA in healthy donors. Profiled with immunoSEQ multiplex PCR; TCRdb holds only in-frame clones, not every one. The repertoire has under 90,000 clones, 80% to 90% of them found once; the top ten carry approximately 2.2%. Input material: PBMCs. The receptors stem from a man between 18 and 35 years old in good health and CMV-seronegative. The CDR3 runs from the conserved cysteine through the conserved F or W. D genes are given only for firm matches. Expanded clones are given a class, and other clones once, few, many or no size at all.

DNA	CDR3	V	D	J	size
TGTGCCAGCGCATTAGTGGGGCTCGGGGGGAGAGATGGAGAGACCCAGTACTTC	CASALVGLGGRDGETQYF	TRBV28	TRBD2	TRBJ2-5	.
TGTGCCAGCAGCTTAACGAGGCATGAGCAGTTCTTC	CASSLTRHEQFF	TRBV7-2	.	TRBJ2-1	.
TGTGCCAGCAGCTTGGCTGATAGCTATGGCTACACCTTC	CASSLADSYGYTF	TRBV5-6	.	TRBJ1-2	.
TGCAGCGTCCTCGCCAACAGGGGGGTGTCCTACAATGAGCAGTTCTTC	CSVLANRGVSYNEQFF	TRBV29-1	TRBD1	TRBJ2-1	.
TGTGCCAGCAGTTACTCGTCACGGGGGAACACTGAAGCTTTCTTT	CASSYSSRGNTEAFF	TRBV6-5	.	TRBJ1-1	.
TGTGCCAGCAGTTCGTACAGGGGAGAAAAACTGTTTTTT	CASSSYRGEKLFF	TRBV28	TRBD1	TRBJ1-4	once
TGTGCCAGCAGTGAAGGCGGGGTTACCGCTTTCTTT	CASSEGGVTAFF	TRBV6-1	.	TRBJ1-1	.
TGTGCCTGGAGTAAACAGGGGGCGTCTGGCTACACCTTC	CAWSKQGASGYTF	TRBV30	TRBD1	TRBJ1-2	.
TGTGCCAGCAGCTCCGGGTGGCGGGAGGACACCGGGGAGCTGTTTTTT	CASSSGWREDTGELFF	TRBV5-8	TRBD2	TRBJ2-2	.
TGTGCCAGCAGTTTCGAGGGCCGGGGTAGGGTCCGCGAGCAGTACTTC	CASSFEGRGRVREQYF	TRBV27	.	TRBJ2-7	.